These 32 T cell receptor beta chains came from one sample sequenced in a study of blood T cell repertoires in COVID-19. Some clones are missing from TCRdb's copy, which holds only in-frame ones; the method was immunoSEQ multiplex PCR. The sample lists approximately 530,000 clones, 70% to 90% occurring once. What was sequenced was peripheral blood. These receptor sequences come from a woman in her 50s with COVID-19, enrolled during active disease.

The chain employs TRBV9 and TRBJ2-1, with 7 bases identical to TRBD1. CDR3 length: 15 residues. After removal of 4 bases from V and 3 bases from J, the junction contained 7 bases not matched to a gene. In germline, CDR1 is SGDLS, CDR2 YYNGEE. CDR3 in DNA: TGTGCCAGCAGCCAAGGGACAGCCGACTACAATGAGCAGTTCTTC. Protein product: CASSQGTADYNEQFF.

This chain uses TRBV3-1 (or the pseudogene TRBV3-2) with TRBJ1-2; perhaps TRBD1 as D (6 bases). In germline, CDR1 is LGHDT, CDR2 YNNKEL (reference sequence). The CDR3 has 14 amino acids. Trimming pared 1 base from V and 7 bases from J, leaving 13 bases between. The CDR3 coding sequence is TGTGCCAGCAGCCAAGGAGGGGGGGAGGCTGGCTACACCTTC. It is translated as CASSQGGGEAGYTF.

The V call is TRBV7-7, the J call TRBJ2-5; 7 positions agree with TRBD2. Germline-derived CDR1 and CDR2 are SSHAT and FNYEAQ (reference sequence). J gave up 3 bases and V 5 bases, and 6 bases lay outside the gene matches. The CDR3 is made up of 14 amino acids. CDR3 coding DNA: TGTGCCAGCAGCCCGGAACGGGGGGAAGAGACCCAGTACTTC. Its protein is CASSPERGEETQYF.

The chain uses TRBV29-1 and TRBJ2-7, with TRBD1 matching over 10 bases. J lost 1 base, V lost 4 bases, and 7 bases had no gene match. The germline gives CDR1 SQVTM, CDR2 ANQGSEA. CDR3 length: 15 residues. CDR3 bases: TGCAGCGTTGTCAAGGGACAGGGGTTTTCCTACGAGCAGTACTTC. As protein: CSVVKGQGFSYEQYF.

This chain uses TRBV5-1 with TRBJ1-5; 9 bases are shared with TRBD1. The ends lost 5 bases at V and 0 bases at J; junction bases unmatched: 9. CDR1 SGHRS and CDR2 YFSETQ come from the germline V gene. The CDR3 sequence is 17 residues long. Written as DNA, the CDR3 is TGCGCCAGCAGTTTGACGGGACAGGGAGATAGCAATCAGCCCCAGCATTTT. Protein sequence: CASSLTGQGDSNQPQHF.

The V gene is TRBV5-4, the J gene TRBJ2-3, with 9 bases lining up with TRBD2. The CDR3 is made up of 16 amino acids. Losses at the gene ends were 0 bases for V and 0 bases for J; bases not matched to a gene: 2. CDR1 is SGHNT and CDR2 is YYREEE in the germline V gene (reference sequence). This CDR3 reads CASSLGSGGSTDTQYF. The CDR3 nucleotides read TGTGCCAGCAGCTTGGGGAGCGGGGGGAGCACAGATACGCAGTATTTT.

The chain joins TRBV5-1 to TRBJ2-1; D might be TRBD2 (6 bases). CDR1 is SGHRS, CDR2 YFSETQ, per germline. This CDR3 is built from 15 residues. The germline V and J ends were trimmed by 0 bases and 6 bases, with 13 bases remaining between them. The CDR3 region is CASSLGLGPGNEQFF. CDR3 bases: TGCGCCAGCAGCTTGGGACTAGGCCCGGGCAATGAGCAGTTCTTC.

J is TRBJ1-1 and V is TRBV19; D gene unclear. From germline, CDR1 is LNHDA and CDR2 SQIVND (reference sequence). With 2 bases removed from V and 5 bases from J, the gap between germline ends came to 9 bases. The CDR3 is 13 amino acids. The CDR3 loop is CASSIWGATEAFF. For the CDR3, the DNA is TGTGCCAGTAGTATATGGGGAGCAACTGAAGCTTTCTTT. The whole variable domain, remainder taken from reference TRBV19 and TRBJ1-1, is DGGITQSPKYLFRKEGQNVTLSCEQNLNHDAMYWYRQDPGQGLRLIYYSQIVNDFQKGDIAEGYSVSREKKESFPLTVTSAQKNPTAFYLCASSIWGATEAFFGQGTRLTVV.

The V gene is TRBV11-1, the J gene TRBJ2-1, with D unclear. CDR1 and CDR2 (germline): SGHAT, FQDESV (reference sequence). The V and J ends lost 3 bases and 7 bases respectively, with 10 bases between them. This CDR3 comprises 13 residues. CDR3 amino acids: CASSFGNLNEQFF. The CDR3 nucleotides are TGTGCCAGCAGCTTTGGCAATTTAAATGAGCAGTTCTTC.

This clone was counted once. The CDR3 sequence: CASRGGQGNEQFF. CDR3 coding DNA: TGTGCCAGCAGGGGGGGGCAGGGCAATGAGCAGTTCTTC. The V and J genes are TRBV6-5 and TRBJ2-1; possibly TRBD2 for D (7 bases). With 6 bases removed from V and 6 bases from J, the gap between germline ends came to 12 bases. CDR3 size: 13 residues. Germline-derived CDR1 and CDR2 are MNHEY and SVGAGI.

The chain has TRBV4-1 and TRBJ1-6; D not resolved. Germline V gene lookup returns CDR1 MGHRA and CDR2 YSYEKL. Trimming took 2 bases from V and 8 from J, leaving 16 bases between them. The CDR3 totals 16 residues. The chain's CDR3 is CASSQSRILPYSPLHF. Here the CDR3 DNA reads TGCGCCAGCAGCCAAAGCCGAATACTTCCATATTCACCCCTCCACTTT.

The chain is built from TRBV19 and TRBJ1-1; D unclear. Germline CDR1 LNHDA, CDR2 SQIVND (reference sequence). This CDR3 is built from 13 residues. Trimming shortened V by 4 bases and J by 0 bases, and 6 bases separated the two germline ends. CDR3 protein: CASSKRVNTEAFF. The CDR3 DNA is TGTGCCAGTAGTAAAAGAGTGAACACTGAAGCTTTCTTT.

The chain is built from TRBV5-1 and TRBJ2-2, with D tentatively TRBD2 (7 bases). CDR3 size: 16 residues. Trimming shortened V by 0 bases and J by 3 bases, and 12 bases separated the two germline ends. The germline V gene encodes CDR1 SGHRS and CDR2 YFSETQ. The CDR3 protein is CASSLAGGLDTGELFF. DNA of the CDR3: TGCGCCAGCAGCTTGGCCGGGGGGCTCGACACCGGGGAGCTGTTTTTT.

The rearrangement joins TRBV2 to TRBJ1-2; 9 positions match TRBD1. J was trimmed by 0 bases and V by 11 bases; bases with no gene match: 13. The germline V gene encodes CDR1 SNHLY and CDR2 FYNNEI. The CDR3 spans 16 residues. CDR3 bases: TGTGCCCCCAGGCGGGACAGGGATCAGCCTAACTATGGCTACACCTTC. Translating gives CAPRRDRDQPNYGYTF. The whole variable domain, filled in from reference TRBV2 and TRBJ1-2, reads EPEVTQTPSHQVTQMGQEVILRCVPISNHLYFYWYRQILGQKVEFLVSFYNNEISEKSEIFDDQFSVERPDGSNFTLKIRSTKLEDSAMYFCAPRRDRDQPNYGYTFGSGTRLTVV.

This rearrangement joins TRBV20-1 to TRBJ2-1; tentatively, D is TRBD2 (6 bases). This CDR3 has 14 amino acids. The germline gives CDR1 DFQATT, CDR2 SNEGSKA (reference sequence). Trimming took off 3 bases at V and 5 bases at J, with 14 bases between the two ends. In nucleotides, the CDR3 is TGCAGTGCTAGTTCATGGGGGGAGGACAATGAGCAGTTCTTC. Protein: CSASSWGEDNEQFF.

This clone was observed a single time. The chain joins TRBV6-5 to TRBJ1-2; 7 bases align to TRBD1. Germline CDR1 is MNHEY and CDR2 is SVGAGI. V dropped 8 bases and J dropped 8; count of bases not matched to a gene: 17. CDR3 length equals 15 residues. CDR3 in amino acids: CASVGNEGALRGYTF. The CDR3 nucleotides are TGTGCCAGCGTCGGGAATGAGGGGGCTCTTCGGGGCTACACCTTC.

The rearrangement joins TRBV3-1 (or the pseudogene TRBV3-2) to TRBJ2-3; perhaps TRBD2 as D (6 bases). The CDR3 is 14 amino acids. The germline CDR1 and CDR2 sequences are LGHDT and YNNKEL (reference sequence). The ends were cut back, 3 bases at V and 0 bases at J, with 7 bases in the middle. The CDR3 DNA follows: TGTGCCAGCAGCCATGGGACTAGCACAGATACGCAGTATTTT. It codes for CASSHGTSTDTQYF.

This sequence joins TRBV29-1 and TRBJ2-7; D call uncertain. The ends were cut back, 4 bases at V and 2 bases at J, with 9 bases in the middle. CDR1 SQVTM and CDR2 ANQGSEA come from the germline V gene. CDR3 length: 12 amino acids. In DNA, the CDR3 is TGCAGCGTTGGTGACACCCCCTACGAGCAGTACTTC. Translating it yields CSVGDTPYEQYF.

The chain couples TRBV19 to TRBJ1-1, with D possibly matching TRBD1 (6 bases). The V gene's germline CDR1 is LNHDA and CDR2 SQIVND (reference sequence). V shed 9 bases and J shed 0 bases, with 17 bases lying between them. This CDR3 has 15 residues. The DNA for the CDR3 is TGTGCCAGCCGAACAGGGTATACGATGAACACTGAAGCTTTCTTT. Amino acid sequence: CASRTGYTMNTEAFF.

The chain carries TRBV5-1 and TRBJ2-7, with TRBD1 matching 7 bases. This CDR3 has 14 residues. Trimming cost V 5 bases and J 5 bases; bases outside gene matches: 10. Germline V CDR1 and CDR2: SGHRS, YFSETQ. CDR3 residues: CASSRQGQTNEQYF. The CDR3 nucleotides are TGCGCCAGCAGTCGGCAGGGACAGACCAACGAGCAGTACTTC.

The chain joins TRBV28 to TRBJ2-3; the D gene is possibly TRBD2 (6 bases). Trimming shortened V by 11 bases and J by 0 bases, and 15 bases separated the two germline ends. This CDR3 contains 14 residues. The germline V gene has CDR1 MDHEN and CDR2 SYDVKM. Here the CDR3 DNA reads TGTGCCGTGCCCGGGGGATCTAGCACAGATACGCAGTATTTT. It encodes CAVPGGSSTDTQYF.

This clone was counted at least ten times. The chain combines TRBV18 with TRBJ2-2, with 10 bases that match TRBD2. The V segment lost 3 bases and the J segment 0 bases; nucleotides outside the gene matches: 4. CDR1 KGHSH and CDR2 LQKENI come from the germline V gene. The CDR3 covers 17 residues. CDR3 nucleotides: TGTGCCAGCTCACCGCCTGGACTAGCGGCGAACACCGGGGAGCTGTTTTTT. Translated, it gives CASSPPGLAANTGELFF.

The rearrangement uses TRBV2 and TRBJ2-1, with TRBD1 matching over 9 bases. V gave up 6 bases and J gave up 9 bases; unmatched junction bases: 15. CDR1 is SNHLY and CDR2 is FYNNEI in the germline V gene. The length of the CDR3 is 16 residues. CDR3 DNA: TGTGCCAGCAGGACTCCGGGACAGGGATTAAAGGGTGAGCAGTTCTTC. Residues: CASRTPGQGLKGEQFF. Full variable domain (outside the CDR3, taken from reference TRBV2 and TRBJ2-1): EPEVTQTPSHQVTQMGQEVILRCVPISNHLYFYWYRQILGQKVEFLVSFYNNEISEKSEIFDDQFSVERPDGSNFTLKIRSTKLEDSAMYFCASRTPGQGLKGEQFFGPGTRLTVL.

The chain has TRBV7-7 and TRBJ2-7; 10 positions match TRBD1. The V segment lost 2 bases and the J segment 5 bases; nucleotides outside the gene matches: 9. The CDR3 is 16 residues long. Germline values: CDR1 SSHAT, CDR2 FNYEAQ (reference sequence). CDR3 protein: CASSLLPGQGFHEQYF. The CDR3 coding sequence is TGTGCCAGCAGCTTACTCCCGGGACAGGGGTTCCACGAGCAGTACTTC.

This clone was detected once. The V call is TRBV19, the J call TRBJ1-4, with 11 bases identical to TRBD1. Unmatched junction bases numbered 6, after V lost 4 bases and J lost 8 bases. In germline, CDR1 is LNHDA, CDR2 SQIVND (reference sequence). The CDR3 runs to 15 residues. In DNA form, the CDR3 reads TGTGCCAGTAGTACGGCCGGGACAGGGGGAGAAAAACTGTTTTTT. It is translated as CASSTAGTGGEKLFF.

The chain uses TRBV21-1 and TRBJ1-5; the DNA was not compared with TRBD1, the D call given in the table. TRBV21-1 is shown as a pseudogene. The CDR3 spans 13 residues. The CDR3 DNA reads TGTGCCAGCAGCAAGATGGCCAATCAGCCCCAGCATTTT. Protein sequence: CASSKMANQPQHF.

This chain connects TRBV5-1 to TRBJ2-7; 12 bases agree with TRBD2. The V gene end was trimmed by 4 bases and the J gene end by 4 bases; junction bases not matched to a gene: 6. CDR1 is SGHRS, CDR2 YFSETQ, per germline. The CDR3 runs 15 residues. The CDR3 region is CASSTLAGGPYEQYF. CDR3 DNA: TGCGCCAGCAGCACGCTAGCGGGGGGGCCTTACGAGCAGTACTTC.

The chain joins TRBV6-5 to TRBJ2-1; 7 bases line up with TRBD2. Germline CDR1 and CDR2: MNHEY and SVGAGI. The CDR3 consists of 15 residues. V shed 6 bases, J shed 7 bases, and the junction held 12 bases outside the gene matches. CDR3 residues: CASSPGTTIQNEQFF. The CDR3 DNA sequence: TGTGCCAGCAGCCCCGGGACTACGATTCAAAATGAGCAGTTCTTC.

The chain employs TRBV19 and TRBJ1-1; D is possibly TRBD1 (6 bases). Germline V gene sequence: CDR1 LNHDA, CDR2 SQIVND (reference sequence). Trimming took 10 bases from V and 2 from J, leaving 20 bases between them. This CDR3 spans 15 amino acids. CDR3 bases: TGTGCCATTGTCTCGTCGGGGGGGCCCAACACTGAAGCTTTCTTT. Its translation: CAIVSSGGPNTEAFF.

The J gene is TRBJ2-3, the V gene TRBV19, with 7 bases aligning to TRBD2. The CDR3 runs to 15 residues. Germline V lookup: CDR1 LNHDA, CDR2 SQIVND (reference sequence). The junction had 6 bases not matched to a gene; V was cut back by 2 bases and J by 4 bases. The CDR3 DNA is TGTGCCAGTAGTATAACGGGGGGAATCGCAGATACGCAGTATTTT. It yields the protein CASSITGGIADTQYF. Full variable domain (rest looked up from reference TRBV19 and TRBJ2-3): DGGITQSPKYLFRKEGQNVTLSCEQNLNHDAMYWYRQDPGQGLRLIYYSQIVNDFQKGDIAEGYSVSREKKESFPLTVTSAQKNPTAFYLCASSITGGIADTQYFGPGTRLTVL.

The chain links TRBV5-6 to TRBJ1-2, with no clear D. Trimming left V 7 bases short and J 8 bases short, with 15 bases between. CDR1 SGHDT and CDR2 YYEEEE come from the germline V gene. The CDR3 extends over 12 amino acids. For the CDR3, the DNA is TGTGCCAGCGGGAGCCCGGGCCGGGGCTACACCTTC. The encoded protein is CASGSPGRGYTF.

The count of this clone is one. The chain is built from TRBV28 and TRBJ1-1, with D uncertain. The CDR3 is 12 residues long. The germline V and J ends were trimmed by 7 bases and 1 base, with 7 bases remaining between them. In germline, CDR1 is MDHEN, CDR2 SYDVKM. CDR3 sequence (DNA): TGTGCCAGCATCCGGGAGAACACTGAAGCTTTCTTT. Protein: CASIRENTEAFF.